This T cell receptor (beta chain) was documented in a study of blood T cell repertoires in COVID-19. Sequencing was performed with immunoSEQ multiplex PCR; in TCRdb, only in-frame clones are kept and a portion is missing. This table has 110,000 or so clones, more than 60% appearing once. The source of this sequence is a man aged 65 to 79 with acute or convalescent COVID-19. Sequencing was done on a sample of peripheral blood.

CDR3 nucleotide sequence: TGTGCCAGCAGTTCGACCCGGGAGGAAGTAGGTGAGCAGTTCTTC. Amino acid sequence: CASSSTREEVGEQFF. V and J are TRBV6-5 and TRBJ2-1, with 7 bases lining up with TRBD2. J lost 9 bases, V lost 4 bases, and 12 bases had no gene match. Germline CDR1 is MNHEY and CDR2 is SVGAGI. The CDR3 sequence is 15 residues long.